Presented here are 22 T cell receptor beta chains from one specimen sequenced in a study of T-cell memory formation after mild COVID-19 (dated by TCRdb to the early 2020s). Preparation of the library involved 5' RACE. Sequencing took place on an Illumina NovaSeq 6000. The public reads were reanalyzed by TCRdb: fastp trimming at Q25, MiXCR alignment, in-frame beta chains only. Under each unique CDR3 protein, matching rows form one entry showing the most common genes and DNA. This sample holds about 470,000 distinct CDR3 sequences; around a quarter were observed only once. The ten most abundant clones make up under 15% of the sample. The sequencing sample was made of PBMCs or a T cell subset sorted from them (not recorded which). Receptors originate from an adult woman who had mild COVID-19 (a few samples of this study predate the infection). The sample titles of this study are shuffled in the database, so cell type and time point are left out; the donor was told from shared clones.

J is TRBJ2-2 and V is TRBV7-2; 9 bases map to TRBD1. The V gene's germline CDR1 is SGHTA and CDR2 FQGNSA. With V trimmed by 5 bases and J by 3 bases, 4 bases remained unmatched. The CDR3 is made up of 15 amino acids. Here the CDR3 reads CASSLGQGYTGELFF. The CDR3 DNA sequence: TGTGCCAGCAGCCTCGGACAGGGGTACACCGGGGAGCTGTTTTTT.

J is TRBJ2-7 and V is TRBV9, with 10 bases that match TRBD1. CDR1 and CDR2 (germline): SGDLS, YYNGEE. The CDR3 has 15 residues. The ends lost 0 bases at V and 2 bases at J; junction bases unmatched: 2. The CDR3 nucleotides read TGTGCCAGCAGCGTAGGTGGACAGGGGGCCTACGAGCAGTACTTC. Translating gives CASSVGGQGAYEQYF.

This clonotype has a handful of counts. V usage is TRBV7-9 and J usage is TRBJ2-5, with TRBD1 as a possible D gene (6 bases). Germline CDR1 reads SEHNR; CDR2 reads FQNEAQ (reference sequence). The CDR3 has 16 amino acids. Trimming stripped 3 bases from V and 5 bases from J, with 19 bases between. CDR3 residues: CASSFPALGARETQYF. The CDR3 nucleotides are TGTGCCAGCAGCTTCCCGGCCTTGGGGGCGCGGGAGACCCAGTACTTC.

This chain uses TRBV4-1 with TRBJ2-7, with D possibly being TRBD1 (6 bases). V was cut by 4 bases and J by 7 bases, with 14 bases left in between. The CDR3 totals 13 residues. CDR1 and CDR2 (germline): MGHRA, YSYEKL. CDR3 sequence reads: CASSPGGGREQYF. The CDR3 bases are TGCGCCAGCAGCCCCGGTGGGGGCCGTGAGCAGTACTTC.

V usage is TRBV7-8 and J usage is TRBJ1-6; 7 nucleotides align to TRBD1. The ends lost 4 bases at V and 7 bases at J; junction bases unmatched: 13. The CDR3 loop spans 17 amino acids. The V gene's germline CDR1 is SGHVS and CDR2 FQNEAQ. CDR3 in DNA: TGTGCCAGCAGCTCGCGTTTCTCCGGGACAGCAAATTCACCCCTCCACTTT. Its protein is CASSSRFSGTANSPLHF.

There are a few counts of this clonotype. The V gene is TRBV10-3, the J gene TRBJ1-4; D is ambiguous. Germline loops: CDR1 ENHRY, CDR2 SYGVKD. The CDR3 extends over 12 amino acids. Trimming cost V 3 bases and J 11 bases, with 10 bases left between them. The CDR3 bases are TGTGCCATCAGTGACCTCGAGGCGAAACTGTTTTTT. Its protein is CAISDLEAKLFF.

V and J are TRBV30 and TRBJ2-5; tentatively, D is TRBD1 (5 bases). V was trimmed by 2 bases and J by 5 bases, leaving 21 bases between them. The CDR3 consists of 16 residues. From germline, CDR1 is GTSNPN and CDR2 SVGIG (reference sequence). In DNA form, the CDR3 reads TGTGCCTGGAGTCCATGGACAAGCCGTCGAGCGGAGACCCAGTACTTC. It is translated as CAWSPWTSRRAETQYF. Combining the CDR3 with reference TRBV30 and TRBJ2-5 gives the whole variable domain SQTIHQWPATLVQPVGSPLSLECTVEGTSNPNLYWYRQAAGRGLQLLFYSVGIGQISSEVPQNLSASRPQDRQFILSSKKLLLSDSGFYLCAWSPWTSRRAETQYFGPGTRLLVL.

This clonotype was detected a few times. The V call is TRBV4-1, the J call TRBJ2-6; 8 bases line up with TRBD1. After removal of 2 bases from V and 1 base from J, the junction contained 7 bases not matched to a gene. Germline CDR1 reads MGHRA; CDR2 reads YSYEKL. This CDR3 comprises 18 residues. The CDR3 coding sequence is TGCGCCAGCAGCCAACGAAGTCAGGGGGCTTCTGGGGCCAACGTCCTGACTTTC. Translation gives CASSQRSQGASGANVLTF.

This chain links TRBV6-5 with TRBJ2-3; D may be TRBD1 or TRBD2 (5 bases each). V was cut by 5 bases and J by 0 bases, with 12 bases left in between. The germline gives CDR1 MNHEY, CDR2 SVGAGI. This CDR3 spans 15 amino acids. The CDR3 coding sequence is TGTGCCAGCAGTCCTCAGGGAGCGAGCACAGATACGCAGTATTTT. Amino acid sequence: CASSPQGASTDTQYF.

The chain combines TRBV20-1 with TRBJ2-3, with D tentatively TRBD1 (6 bases). V was trimmed by 6 bases and J by 0 bases, leaving 13 bases between them. Germline CDR1 reads DFQATT; CDR2 reads SNEGSKA (reference sequence). The CDR3 has 14 amino acids. DNA for the CDR3: TGCAGTGCCGATACAGGGTCCAGCACAGATACGCAGTATTTT. This codes for CSADTGSSTDTQYF.

The chain combines TRBV7-3 with TRBJ2-3, with a possible D match to TRBD2 (6 bases). The CDR3 spans 14 residues. V was clipped by 5 bases and J by 4 bases, with 13 bases between them. Germline values: CDR1 SGHTA, CDR2 FQGTGA. CDR3 region: CASSPPTRADTQYF. The CDR3, as DNA: TGTGCCAGCAGCCCCCCGACTAGAGCAGATACGCAGTATTTT.

This clonotype was observed a handful of times. In DNA form, the CDR3 reads TGTGCCAGCAGCTTTACGGGAGGGCCGGGCACCGGGGAGCTGTTTTTT. It is translated as CASSFTGGPGTGELFF. The rearrangement joins TRBV5-4 to TRBJ2-2; 8 nucleotides line up with TRBD2. This CDR3 comprises 16 residues. The germline CDR1 and CDR2 sequences are SGHNT and YYREEE (reference sequence). Trimming cost V 2 bases and J 4 bases; bases outside gene matches: 7.

This clonotype has a handful of counts. The chain is built from TRBV4-1 and TRBJ2-3, with D uncertain. The germline CDR1 and CDR2 sequences are MGHRA and YSYEKL. Trimming shortened V by 1 base and J by 9 bases, and 5 bases separated the two germline ends. This CDR3 is 11 amino acids long. The CDR3, as DNA: TGCGCCAGCAGCCAAGGTACAACGCAGTATTTT. Its translation: CASSQGTTQYF.

This clonotype was found a few times. Mismatch with germline at one junction end may stem from a read error. This chain joins TRBV29-1 and TRBJ1-2; a weak D match, TRBD1 (5 bases). The germline V gene has CDR1 SQVTM and CDR2 ANQGSEA. The CDR3 runs 12 residues. The DNA of the CDR3 is TGCAGCGCTGAAGGGGAGGACTATGGCTACACCTTC. Encoded protein: CSAEGEDYGYTF.

As regards this clonotype: As the CDR3 is not closed by the conserved phenylalanine or tryptophan, this likely results from a read error. The chain joins TRBV6-1 to TRBJ1-2; tentative D call: TRBD1 (5 bases). Deletions cut 0 bases from V and 9 bases from J, with 8 bases between. Germline V gene lookup returns CDR1 MNHNS and CDR2 SASEGT. The CDR3 covers 12 residues. CDR3 amino acids: CASSEARTSYTL. The CDR3 DNA is TGTGCCAGCAGTGAAGCTAGGACAAGCTACACCTTG.

The CDR3 is CASSRTDRDQETQYF. The CDR3 nucleotides read TGTGCCAGCAGTAGAACCGACAGGGACCAAGAGACCCAGTACTTC. The rearrangement joins TRBV28 to TRBJ2-5; TRBD1 matches at 7 bases. Germline assignment: CDR1 MDHEN and CDR2 SYDVKM. V trimming: 5 bases; J trimming: 0 bases; junction bases outside the gene matches: 6. The CDR3 loop spans 15 amino acids. Variable domain in full (rest from reference TRBV28 and TRBJ2-5): DVKVTQSSRYLVKRTGEKVFLECVQDMDHENMFWYRQDPGLGLRLIYFSYDVKMKEKGDIPEGYSVSREKKERFSLILESASTNQTSMYLCASSRTDRDQETQYFGPGTRLLVL.

The CDR3 nucleotides read TGTGCCAGCAGCAAAGGAGGGGGCCCCGCGGTGGGCTATGGCTACACCTTC. Translated, it gives CASSKGGGPAVGYGYTF. This chain links TRBV21-1 with TRBJ1-2; TRBD1 reflects the table's D call only, with no check against the DNA. TRBV21-1 is flagged as a pseudogene. This CDR3 comprises 17 residues.

The chain links TRBV5-1 to TRBJ2-2; 7 bases agree with TRBD1. CDR3 size: 15 residues. Losses at the gene ends were 4 bases for V and 1 base for J; bases not matched to a gene: 4. Germline CDR1 is SGHRS and CDR2 is YFSETQ. The CDR3 protein is CASSTGDLNTGELFF. In nucleotides, the CDR3 is TGCGCCAGCAGCACAGGGGATTTGAACACCGGGGAGCTGTTTTTT.

The table lists this clonotype with a few counts. The V gene is TRBV7-9, the J gene TRBJ2-3; 9 positions match TRBD1. V gave up 5 bases and J gave up 4 bases; unmatched junction bases: 7. The CDR3 sequence is 15 residues long. CDR1 is SEHNR, CDR2 FQNEAQ, per germline (reference sequence). The CDR3: CASSQGQGSADTQYF. The CDR3 coding sequence is TGTGCCAGCAGCCAAGGACAGGGGAGCGCAGATACGCAGTATTTT. Full variable domain (outside the CDR3, taken from reference TRBV7-9 and TRBJ2-3): DTGVSQNPRHKITKRGQNVTFRCDPISEHNRLYWYRQTLGQGPEFLTYFQNEAQLEKSRLLSDRFSAERPKGSFSTLEIQRTEQGDSAMYLCASSQGQGSADTQYFGPGTRLTVL.

Only a few counts were recorded for this clonotype. The CDR3 DNA reads TGTGCCAGCAGTTACCCACAGGGGAGTGGAAACACCATATATTTT. This translates into CASSYPQGSGNTIYF. V is TRBV6-6 and J is TRBJ1-3, with TRBD1 identical over 7 bases. The CDR3 has 15 residues. The V gene's germline CDR1 is MNHNY and CDR2 SVGAGI (reference sequence). V shed 2 bases, J shed 3 bases, and the junction held 4 bases outside the gene matches.

As to this clonotype: One base away lies a much larger clone, so this may be a sequencing read error. The rearrangement joins TRBV7-8 to TRBJ1-6; 10 nucleotides align to TRBD1. This CDR3 comprises 15 residues. Germline loops: CDR1 SGHVS, CDR2 FQNEAQ. The CDR3 protein is CVSSLGGQGNSPLHF. The DNA for the CDR3 is TGTGTCAGCAGCTTAGGGGGACAGGGGAATTCACCCCTCCACTTT.

The gene calls are TRBV7-9 and TRBJ2-7, with a tentative D call TRBD1 (6 bases). The V gene's germline CDR1 is SEHNR and CDR2 FQNEAQ (reference sequence). V lost 1 base and J 3 bases, leaving 25 bases between the germline ends. This CDR3 has 19 amino acids. CDR3 sequence reads: CASSLVPGLGQHQNYEQYF. CDR3 DNA: TGTGCCAGCAGCTTAGTTCCGGGTCTTGGACAGCATCAGAACTACGAGCAGTACTTC. Complete variable domain (other parts from reference TRBV7-9 and TRBJ2-7): DTGVSQNPRHKITKRGQNVTFRCDPISEHNRLYWYRQTLGQGPEFLTYFQNEAQLEKSRLLSDRFSAERPKGSFSTLEIQRTEQGDSAMYLCASSLVPGLGQHQNYEQYFGPGTRLTVT.